The present entry profiles one TCR beta chain with its context. Between the trimmed V and J ends, which lost 4 bases and 7 bases, there was a span of 10 bases. Germline V gives CDR1 SQVTM, CDR2 ANQGSEA. The CDR3 covers 12 residues. This entry is derived from a study of blood T cells in healthy people across ages. Primed by a sample-barcoded 5' primer and a J-beta primer mix, a second PCR proceeded for about 7 to 11 cycles. TCRdb fed the 5' RACE reads into MiXCR, producing one record per CDR3 protein. The table shows about 1.5 million distinct CDR3 sequences, with about 43% occurring only once. The genes are TRBV29-1 and TRBJ1-4, with D hard to call. The specimen was blood. The TCR comes from a woman aged 18-29 years in good health. The chain's CDR3 is CSVASHPEKLFF. Here the CDR3 DNA reads TGCAGCGTTGCTTCACATCCTGAAAAACTGTTTTTT.